Following are 6 T cell receptor beta chains from one sample sequenced in a study of shared clonotypes between healthy human individuals. The assay was immunoSEQ multiplex PCR, and TCRdb's table has in-frame clones only and misses some. The repertoire consists of about 1.1 million clones, with about 80% occurring once and the leading ten covering under 0.6%. The specimen was memory CD4+ T cells from PBMCs. The subset was: CD45RA-negative fraction. These receptors all come from a man in his late teens or twenties in good health. Some clones in this sample may be carry-over from other donors' samples.

This clone showed up just a few times. The V and J genes are TRBV7-8 and TRBJ2-2; D might be TRBD1 (6 bases). Trimming removed 7 bases from V and 5 bases from J, with 17 bases in between. CDR3 length: 15 amino acids. Germline CDR1 is SGHVS and CDR2 is FQNEAQ. Written as DNA, the CDR3 is TGTGCCAGCATACCGGGACAAACAATTACCGGGGAGCTGTTTTTT. It encodes CASIPGQTITGELFF.

This clone was seen once. Additional DNA sequences in this sample encode the identical CDR3. This rearrangement joins TRBV5-1 to TRBJ2-3; maybe TRBD1 (5 bases). The germline V gene encodes CDR1 SGHRS and CDR2 YFSETQ. Trimming stripped 4 bases from V and 0 bases from J, with 9 bases between. The CDR3 is made up of 14 amino acids. This CDR3 reads CASSPRTSTDTQYF. The CDR3 region has the DNA TGCGCCAGCAGCCCCAGGACAAGCACAGATACGCAGTATTTT.

The chain employs TRBV10-3 and TRBJ1-5; 9 bases are a match to TRBD1. In germline, CDR1 is ENHRY, CDR2 SYGVKD. This CDR3 comprises 15 residues. V shed 4 bases and J 3 bases; nucleotides not matched to a gene: 4. The CDR3 spells CAISGDRGNNQPQHF. As DNA, the CDR3 is TGTGCCATCAGTGGAGACAGGGGGAACAATCAGCCCCAGCATTTT.

V gene TRBV6-5 combines with J gene TRBJ2-7; D tentatively reads TRBD1 or TRBD2 (5 bases each). CDR3 length: 14 amino acids. With 2 bases removed from V and 0 bases from J, the gap between germline ends came to 8 bases. Per the germline V gene, CDR1 is MNHEY and CDR2 is SVGAGI. Here the CDR3 reads CASSYRDASYEQYF. CDR3 bases: TGTGCCAGCAGTTACAGGGACGCCTCCTACGAGCAGTACTTC.

With regard to this clone: At the DNA level, this CDR3 is encoded by other sequences in the same sample as well. This chain uses TRBV7-2 with TRBJ2-1; D is unclear. The CDR3 has 13 amino acids. V lost 2 bases and J 4 bases, leaving 6 bases between the germline ends. Germline V lookup: CDR1 SGHTA, CDR2 FQGNSA. The CDR3 nucleotides read TGTGCCAGCAGCTTATCATCGTACAATGAGCAGTTCTTC. This translates into CASSLSSYNEQFF. The variable domain in full, completed from reference TRBV7-2 and TRBJ2-1, reads GAGVSQSPSNKVTEKGKDVELRCDPISGHTALYWYRQSLGQGLEFLIYFQGNSAPDKSGLPSDRFSAERTGGSVSTLTIQRTQQEDSAVYLCASSLSSYNEQFFGPGTRLTVL.

J is TRBJ2-2 and V is TRBV6-1, with a possible D match to TRBD2 (6 bases). This CDR3 has 18 amino acids. CDR1 is MNHNS, CDR2 SASEGT, per germline. Trimming shortened V by 3 bases and J by 5 bases, and 22 bases separated the two germline ends. The CDR3 loop reads CASSDRGDGTSTTGELFF. The DNA for the CDR3 is TGTGCCAGCAGTGATCGGGGAGATGGGACTTCTACAACCGGGGAGCTGTTTTTT.